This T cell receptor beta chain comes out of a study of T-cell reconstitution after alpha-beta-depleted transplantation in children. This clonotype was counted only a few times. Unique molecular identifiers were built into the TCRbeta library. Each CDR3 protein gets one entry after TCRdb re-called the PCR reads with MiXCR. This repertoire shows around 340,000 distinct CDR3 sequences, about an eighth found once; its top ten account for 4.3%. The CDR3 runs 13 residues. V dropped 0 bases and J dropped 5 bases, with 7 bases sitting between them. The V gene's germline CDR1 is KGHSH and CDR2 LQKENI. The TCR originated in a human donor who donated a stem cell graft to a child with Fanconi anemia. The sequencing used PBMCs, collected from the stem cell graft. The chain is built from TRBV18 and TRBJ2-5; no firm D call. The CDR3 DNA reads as TGTGCCAGCTCACCACCGTCTGGGGAGACCCAGTACTTC. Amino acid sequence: CASSPPSGETQYF.